The text below deals with one T cell receptor beta chain. The study drew participants aged 18 to 89 years from some 23 US areas. In the authors' workflow: Amplification of reference gene primers was used by the study to estimate nucleated cell counts. Method: immunoSEQ multiplex PCR; TCRdb's copy keeps in-frame clones and lacks some. D and trimming come from the DNA, and the V and J calls and clone size come from that table. The data show about 190,000 clones, more than 85% seen once. The source of the sample is a study of blood T cell repertoires in COVID-19. This CDR3 region has 20 residues. The rearrangement joins TRBV21-1 to TRBJ2-3; TRBD2 reflects the table's D call only, with no check against the DNA. TRBV21-1 is assigned pseudogene status. The clonotype comes from a woman aged 40 to 50 in a cohort exposed to, infected with or recovered from COVID-19 (not recorded which). The specimen sequenced was PBMCs or T cells enriched from blood (not recorded which). The CDR3, as DNA: TGTGCCAGCAGCAAAAGGGCCCAAGATCGCGGGCCACTCTGCACAGATACGCAGTATTTT. It yields the protein CASSKRAQDRGPLCTDTQYF.